The entry below gives a single T cell receptor (beta chain) sequence along with its context. Antigen specificity is unknown. V shed 0 bases and J shed 3 bases, with 7 bases lying between them. The CDR3 length is 13 residues. Germline CDR1 SGHNT, CDR2 YYREEE (reference sequence). These data originate in a study of glioma-infiltrating T cells. Findings of the study overall: Tissue-blood divergence was below expectation in non-neoplastic patients, above in gliomas.

The iRepertoire nested amplicon-rescue multiplex PCR amplified TCR alpha and beta CDR3s from RNA. Tissue mRNA or PBMC total RNA, roughly 100-400 ng, went into one-step reverse transcription and amplification. TCRdb used MiXCR to reprocess the multiplex PCR reads, holding one entry per CDR3 protein. The sample records fewer than 250,000 distinct CDR3 sequences, about 32% being singletons. The TCR was taken from a human donor with low-grade glioma or glioblastoma, undergoing nonglioma brain surgery, or in good health (not recorded which). V is TRBV5-4 and J is TRBJ2-7; the D is unclear. Sequences were obtained from glioma tissue, nonneoplastic brain tissue, or PBMCs (not recorded which). The CDR3 sequence is CASSLAILYEQYF. The CDR3 region has the DNA TGTGCCAGCAGCTTGGCCATCCTCTACGAGCAGTACTTC.